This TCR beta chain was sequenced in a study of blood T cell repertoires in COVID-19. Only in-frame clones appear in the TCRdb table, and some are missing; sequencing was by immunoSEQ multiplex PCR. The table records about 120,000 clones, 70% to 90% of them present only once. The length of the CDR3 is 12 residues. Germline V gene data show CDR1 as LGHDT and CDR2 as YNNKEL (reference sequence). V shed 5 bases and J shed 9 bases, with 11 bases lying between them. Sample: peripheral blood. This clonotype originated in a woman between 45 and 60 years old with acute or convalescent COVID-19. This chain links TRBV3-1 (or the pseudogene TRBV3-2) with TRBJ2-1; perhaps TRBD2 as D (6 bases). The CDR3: CASSLTSTEQFF. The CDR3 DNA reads TGTGCCAGCAGCTTAACTAGCACTGAGCAGTTCTTC.